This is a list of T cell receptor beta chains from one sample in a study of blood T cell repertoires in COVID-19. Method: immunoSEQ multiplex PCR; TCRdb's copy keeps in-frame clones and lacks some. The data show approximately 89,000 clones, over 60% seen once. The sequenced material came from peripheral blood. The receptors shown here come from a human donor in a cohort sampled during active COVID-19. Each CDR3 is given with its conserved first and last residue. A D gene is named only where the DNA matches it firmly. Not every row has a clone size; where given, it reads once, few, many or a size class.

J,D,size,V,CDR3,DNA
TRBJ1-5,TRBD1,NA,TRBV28,CASSSWTGGGQNQPQHF,TGTGCCAGCAGTTCGTGGACAGGGGGCGGCCAGAATCAGCCCCAGCATTTT
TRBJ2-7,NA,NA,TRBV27,CASSKIDRTYEQYF,TGTGCCAGCAGTAAAATAGACAGGACCTACGAGCAGTACTTC
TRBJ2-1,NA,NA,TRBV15,CATSRGGPPNEQFF,TGTGCCACCAGCAGGGGAGGACCGCCGAATGAGCAGTTCTTC
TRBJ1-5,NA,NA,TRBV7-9,CASSLGDNSNQPQHF,TGTGCCAGCAGCTTAGGGGACAATAGCAATCAGCCCCAGCATTTT
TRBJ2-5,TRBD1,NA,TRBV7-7,CASCTGTGQETQYF,TGTGCTAGCTGCACCGGGACAGGGCAAGAGACCCAGTACTTC
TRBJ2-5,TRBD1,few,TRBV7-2,CASSIRDRGLETQYF,TGTGCCAGCAGCATCCGGGACAGGGGGCTTGAGACCCAGTACTTC
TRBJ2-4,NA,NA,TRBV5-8,CASSFRPRGYIQYF,TGTGCCAGCAGCTTCCGACCCCGGGGGTACATTCAGTACTTC
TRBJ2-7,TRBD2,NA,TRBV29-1,CSVEDPSGRFNEQYF,TGCAGCGTTGAAGATCCAAGCGGGAGGTTCAACGAGCAGTACTTC
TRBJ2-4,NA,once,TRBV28,CARETTEDKNIQYF,TGTGCCAGAGAAACGACAGAGGACAAAAACATTCAGTACTTC
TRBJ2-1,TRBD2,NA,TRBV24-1,CATALGLAGVNEQFF,TGTGCCACCGCCCTCGGTCTAGCGGGAGTCAATGAGCAGTTCTTC
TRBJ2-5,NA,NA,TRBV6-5,CASSPMGRRAETQYF,TGTGCCAGCAGCCCCATGGGGAGAAGGGCAGAGACCCAGTACTTC
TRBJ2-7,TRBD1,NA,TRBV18,CASSPRDRLYEQYF,TGTGCCAGCTCACCAAGGGACAGGTTATACGAGCAGTACTTC
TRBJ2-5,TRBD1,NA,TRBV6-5,CASSSGDRGSETQYF,TGTGCCAGCAGTTCCGGAGACAGGGGGTCGGAGACCCAGTACTTC
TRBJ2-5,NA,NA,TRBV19,CASSSYSVEGRETQYF,TGTGCCAGTAGTTCCTATAGCGTGGAGGGACGGGAGACCCAGTACTTC
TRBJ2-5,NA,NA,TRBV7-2,CASSLVLRDSETQYF,TGTGCCAGCAGCTTAGTATTGCGGGATTCAGAGACCCAGTACTTC
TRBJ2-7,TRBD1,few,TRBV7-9,CASSSRGQGAPGYEQYF,TGTGCCAGCAGCTCGAGAGGACAGGGGGCCCCGGGGTACGAGCAGTACTTC
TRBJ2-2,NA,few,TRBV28,CASSLWDKTANTGELFF,TGTGCCAGCAGTTTATGGGACAAGACAGCGAACACCGGGGAGCTGTTTTTT
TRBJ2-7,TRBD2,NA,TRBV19,CASAEREGGFQYF,TGTGCCAGTGCGGAGCGGGAGGGCGGGTTTCAGTACTTC
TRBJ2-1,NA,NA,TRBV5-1,CASSLAAGVHNEQFF,TGCGCCAGCAGCTTGGCGGCAGGGGTTCACAATGAGCAGTTCTTC
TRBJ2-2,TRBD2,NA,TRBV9,CASSPTRGAGELFF,TGTGCCAGCAGCCCTACGCGGGGGGCCGGGGAGCTGTTTTTT
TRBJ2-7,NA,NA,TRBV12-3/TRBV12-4,CASSLRTDYEQYF,TGTGCCAGCAGTTTAAGGACAGACTACGAGCAGTACTTC
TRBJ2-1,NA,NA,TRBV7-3,CASSSGGGEQFF,TGTGCCAGCAGTTCCGGGGGAGGTGAGCAGTTCTTC
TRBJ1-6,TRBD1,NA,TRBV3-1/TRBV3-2,CASSQGTGYSPLHF,TGTGCCAGCAGCCAAGGGACAGGGTACTCACCCCTCCACTTT
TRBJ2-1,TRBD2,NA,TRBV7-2,CASSRSGSYNEQFF,TGTGCCAGCAGCCGTAGCGGGAGCTACAATGAGCAGTTCTTC
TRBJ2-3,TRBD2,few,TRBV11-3,CASSLLAGSTDTQYF,TGTGCCAGCAGCTTGTTAGCGGGAAGCACAGATACGCAGTATTTT
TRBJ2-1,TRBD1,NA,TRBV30,CAWRGFGTGLYNEQFF,TGTGCCTGGAGGGGATTTGGGACAGGGCTTTACAATGAGCAGTTCTTC
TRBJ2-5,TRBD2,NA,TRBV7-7,CASSLTGLAGQETQYF,TGTGCTAGCAGCTTAACGGGACTAGCGGGACAAGAGACCCAGTACTTC
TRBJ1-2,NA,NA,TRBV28,CASSSPPTVNYGYTF,TGTGCCAGCAGTTCCCCCCCGACAGTTAACTATGGCTACACCTTC
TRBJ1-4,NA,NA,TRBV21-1,CASIQNHRPNEKLFF,TGTGCCAGCATTCAAAATCACAGACCTAATGAAAAACTGTTTTTT
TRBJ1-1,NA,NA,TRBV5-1,CASSIEDSGTEAFF,TGCGCCAGCAGCATCGAGGACAGCGGCACTGAAGCTTTCTTT
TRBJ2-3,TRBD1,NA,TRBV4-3,CASSPDRGPDTQYF,TGCGCCAGCAGCCCGGACAGGGGGCCAGATACGCAGTATTTT
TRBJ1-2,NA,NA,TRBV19,CASSSQGSYGYTF,TGTGCCAGTAGTAGTCAGGGTTCCTATGGCTACACCTTC
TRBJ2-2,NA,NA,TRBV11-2,CASSFRGEAGELFF,TGTGCCAGCAGCTTCAGGGGGGAGGCCGGGGAGCTGTTTTTT
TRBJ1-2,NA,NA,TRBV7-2,CASSLEGAGYGYTF,TGTGCCAGCAGCTTAGAAGGTGCGGGATATGGCTACACCTTC
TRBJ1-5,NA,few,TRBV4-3,CASSQGRQSNQPQHF,TGCGCCAGCAGCCAAGGTCGACAGAGCAATCAGCCCCAGCATTTT
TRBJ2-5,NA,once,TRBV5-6,CASSAWSGETQYF,TGTGCCAGCAGCGCCTGGTCCGGGGAGACCCAGTACTTC
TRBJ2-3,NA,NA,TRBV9,CASSVAGGNTQYF,TGTGCCAGCAGCGTAGCTGGGGGGAATACGCAGTATTTT
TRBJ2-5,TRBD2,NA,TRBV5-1,CASSFTSGSKGETQYF,TGCGCCAGCAGCTTCACTAGCGGGAGCAAAGGAGAGACCCAGTACTTC
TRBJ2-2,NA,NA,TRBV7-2,CASSPSRAGELFF,TGTGCCAGCAGCCCCAGCAGGGCCGGGGAGCTGTTTTTT
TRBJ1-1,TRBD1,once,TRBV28,CASSPVDRDSTEAFF,TGTGCCAGCAGCCCGGTGGACAGGGATTCCACTGAAGCTTTCTTT
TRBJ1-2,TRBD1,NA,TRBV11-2,CASRPDRVYGYTF,TGTGCCAGCAGACCCGACAGGGTCTATGGCTACACCTTC